This entry is about one T cell receptor beta chain. Not enrolled were patients with uncontrolled infection, other autoimmune disease, pregnancy or lactation. Diagnosing involved the use of clinical symptoms, serum thyroxine and TRAb, thyroid ultrasound and orbital computed tomography. This entry is derived from a study of T cells in Graves' hyperthyroidism and ophthalmopathy. Study-level information: At initial diagnosis, before any treatment had begun, peripheral blood was obtained.

Researchers amplified the TCR beta CDR3 regions from RNA transcripts. During a first-round RT-PCR of the TCR CDR3, the HTBI primer set was used. TCRdb called the multiplex PCR reads again in MiXCR, with one record for every CDR3 protein. There are about 270,000 distinct CDR3 sequences in the sample; around 20% occur only once, and over 55% lies in the top ten. The sequence was collected from a man under 40 with Graves' ophthalmopathy. Sequencing input: blood.

Written as DNA, the CDR3 is TGTGCCAGCAGCCGTACTAGCGGGAGATGGGAGCAGTACTTC. It translates to CASSRTSGRWEQYF. The chain is built from TRBV11-2 and TRBJ2-7, with 11 nucleotides matching TRBD2. The CDR3 is 14 amino acids. With V trimmed by 5 bases and J by 7 bases, 7 bases remained unmatched. Germline V lookup: CDR1 SGHAT, CDR2 FQNNGV.